Listed below are T cell receptor beta chains from one sample, sequenced in a study of cytomegalovirus exposure and HLA in healthy donors. TCRdb's copy holds only in-frame clones and misses some; the assay was immunoSEQ multiplex PCR. The repertoire table contains around 130,000 clones. Sequencing was done on a sample of PBMCs. The receptor source for this set is a woman aged 60-75 years in good health and CMV-seronegative. CDR3s include the opening cysteine and the closing phenylalanine or tryptophan. D genes are given only for firm matches.

d_call j_call v_call cdr3_nt cdr3_aa
. TRBJ2-2 TRBV2 TGTGCCAGCAGGAAAGGCAGGGGATACACCGGGGAGCTGTTTTTT CASRKGRGYTGELFF
. TRBJ1-4 TRBV5-1 TGCGCCAGCAGCTTGGGAGCTGCTATCAATGAAAAACTGTTTTTT CASSLGAAINEKLFF
. TRBJ2-1 TRBV6-1 TGTGCCAGCAGTGATGTGGCCAATGAGCAGTTCTTC CASSDVANEQFF
. TRBJ2-1 TRBV6-5 TGTGCCAGCTCCCTCCGTGACTCTACATCTGAGCAGTTCTTC CASSLRDSTSEQFF
. TRBJ2-2 TRBV5-1 TGCGCCAGCAGCTTGGCCGGTGGGGCAGGGAACACCGGGGAGCTGTTTTTT CASSLAGGAGNTGELFF
. TRBJ2-7 TRBV28 TGTGCCAGCAGTTCCCCCGGGGAAGGATCCTACGAGCAGTACTTC CASSSPGEGSYEQYF
TRBD1 TRBJ1-2 TRBV5-8 TGTGCCAGCACCCCCCGGGTGCAGGGGGGAGTAGGCTACACCTTC CASTPRVQGGVGYTF
TRBD1 TRBJ1-2 TRBV4-1 TGCGCCAGCAGCCAATACTGGACAGGGGGCAGTAACTATGGCTACACCTTC CASSQYWTGGSNYGYTF
TRBD1 TRBJ1-2 TRBV10-3 TGTGCCATCAGCGAGTCGACAGGGCGTAACTATGGCTACACCTTC CAISESTGRNYGYTF
. TRBJ1-2 TRBV28 TGTGCCAGCAGTTTAGGTGCGCGGAACTATGGCTACACCTTC CASSLGARNYGYTF
. TRBJ1-1 TRBV7-9 TGTGCCAGCAGCCACCCCGGACAGGAAGCTTTCTTT CASSHPGQEAFF
. TRBJ1-1 TRBV28 TGTGCCAGCAGTTTAAGGGGCCGGAACACTGAAGCTTTCTTT CASSLRGRNTEAFF
. TRBJ2-5 TRBV10-3 TGTGCCATCAGCGACAGAAACCTCCAAGAGACCCAGTACTTC CAISDRNLQETQYF
TRBD1 TRBJ2-3 TRBV5-1 TGCGCCAGCAGCTTAACAGGGGATCCCACAGATACGCAGTATTTT CASSLTGDPTDTQYF
TRBD1 TRBJ2-5 TRBV7-9 TGTGCCAGCAGCTTAGCGCCGACAGGGGAAGAGACCCAGTACTTC CASSLAPTGEETQYF
TRBD2 TRBJ2-1 TRBV28 TGTGCCAGCAGTTTAAGGGACCGCAGCGGGATTCAGTTCTTC CASSLRDRSGIQFF
. TRBJ2-3 TRBV11-2 TGTGCCAGCAGCTATACCGCGATAGATACGCAGTATTTT CASSYTAIDTQYF
TRBD1 TRBJ1-2 TRBV7-9 TGTGCCAGCAGCTTTTGGGCAGGGGGGAACTCCTATGGCTACACCTTC CASSFWAGGNSYGYTF
. TRBJ2-2 TRBV6-4 TGTGCCAGCAGCCCGACCGACTACACCGGGGAGCTGTTTTTT CASSPTDYTGELFF